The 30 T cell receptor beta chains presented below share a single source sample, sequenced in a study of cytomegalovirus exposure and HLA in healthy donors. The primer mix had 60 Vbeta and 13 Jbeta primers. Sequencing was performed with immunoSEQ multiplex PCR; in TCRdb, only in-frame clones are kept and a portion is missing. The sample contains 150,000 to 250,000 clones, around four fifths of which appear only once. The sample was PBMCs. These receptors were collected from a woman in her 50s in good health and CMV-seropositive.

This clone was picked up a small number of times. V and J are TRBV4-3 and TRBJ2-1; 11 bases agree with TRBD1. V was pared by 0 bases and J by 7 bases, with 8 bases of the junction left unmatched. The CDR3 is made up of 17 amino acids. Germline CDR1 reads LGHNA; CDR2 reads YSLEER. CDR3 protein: CASSQDPGQGVWNEQFF. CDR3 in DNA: TGCGCCAGCAGCCAAGACCCGGGACAGGGGGTCTGGAATGAGCAGTTCTTC.

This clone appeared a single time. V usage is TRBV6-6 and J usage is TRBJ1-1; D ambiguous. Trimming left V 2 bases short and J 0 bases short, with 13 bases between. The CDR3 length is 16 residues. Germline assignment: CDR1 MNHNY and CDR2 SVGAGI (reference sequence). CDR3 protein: CASSYPGEGMNTEAFF. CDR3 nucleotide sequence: TGTGCCAGCAGTTACCCCGGGGAGGGTATGAACACTGAAGCTTTCTTT.

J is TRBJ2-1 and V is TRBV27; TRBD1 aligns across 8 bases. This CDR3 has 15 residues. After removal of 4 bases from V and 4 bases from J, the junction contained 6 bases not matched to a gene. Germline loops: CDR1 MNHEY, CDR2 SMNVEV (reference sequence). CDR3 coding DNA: TGTGCCAGCAGTTCCCGACAGGGGATGTACAATGAGCAGTTCTTC. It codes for CASSSRQGMYNEQFF.

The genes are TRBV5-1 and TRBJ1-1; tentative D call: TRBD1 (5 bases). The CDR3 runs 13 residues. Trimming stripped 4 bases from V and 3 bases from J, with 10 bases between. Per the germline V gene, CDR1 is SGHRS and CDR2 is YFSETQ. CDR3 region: CASSLGGDTEAFF. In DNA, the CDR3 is TGCGCCAGCAGCCTGGGGGGGGACACTGAAGCTTTCTTT.

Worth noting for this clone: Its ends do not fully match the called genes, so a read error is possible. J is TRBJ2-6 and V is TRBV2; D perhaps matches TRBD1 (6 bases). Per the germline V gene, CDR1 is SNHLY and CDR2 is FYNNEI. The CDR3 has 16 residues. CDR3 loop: CASRTGLTSGANGLTF. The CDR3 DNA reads TGTGCCAGCAGAACAGGGCTGACCTCTGGGGCCAACGGCCTGACTTTC.

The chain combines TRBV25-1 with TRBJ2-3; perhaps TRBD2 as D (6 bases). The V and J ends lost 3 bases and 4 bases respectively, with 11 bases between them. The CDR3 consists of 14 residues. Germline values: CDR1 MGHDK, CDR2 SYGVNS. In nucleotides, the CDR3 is TGTGCCAGCAGTGAGCCGGGAGCCTCAGATACGCAGTATTTT. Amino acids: CASSEPGASDTQYF.

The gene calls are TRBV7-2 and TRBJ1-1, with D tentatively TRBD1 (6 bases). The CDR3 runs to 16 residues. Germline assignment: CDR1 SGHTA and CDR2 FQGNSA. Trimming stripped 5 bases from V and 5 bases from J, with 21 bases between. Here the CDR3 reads CASSPPGGAIGTEAFF. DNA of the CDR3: TGTGCCAGCAGCCCCCCGGGGGGGGCGATTGGTACTGAAGCTTTCTTT.

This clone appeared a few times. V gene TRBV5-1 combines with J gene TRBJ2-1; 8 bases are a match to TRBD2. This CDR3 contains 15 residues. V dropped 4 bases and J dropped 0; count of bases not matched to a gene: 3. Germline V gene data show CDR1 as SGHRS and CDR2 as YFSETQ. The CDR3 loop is CASSQTSVSYNEQFF. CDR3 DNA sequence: TGCGCCAGCAGCCAGACTAGCGTCTCCTACAATGAGCAGTTCTTC.

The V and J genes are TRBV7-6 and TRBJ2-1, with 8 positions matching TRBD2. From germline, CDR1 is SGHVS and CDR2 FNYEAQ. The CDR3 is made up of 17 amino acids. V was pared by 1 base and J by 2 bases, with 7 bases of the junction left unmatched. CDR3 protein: CASSLVSGSSPYNEQFF. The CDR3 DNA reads TGTGCCAGCAGCTTAGTCAGCGGGAGTTCCCCCTACAATGAGCAGTTCTTC.

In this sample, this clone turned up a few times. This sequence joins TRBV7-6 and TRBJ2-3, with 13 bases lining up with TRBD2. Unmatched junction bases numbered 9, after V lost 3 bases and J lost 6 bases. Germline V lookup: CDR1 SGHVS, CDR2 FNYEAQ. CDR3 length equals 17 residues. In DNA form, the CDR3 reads TGTGCCAGCAGCTTGGGTACCGGGACTAGCGGGAAGGATACGCAGTATTTT. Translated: CASSLGTGTSGKDTQYF.

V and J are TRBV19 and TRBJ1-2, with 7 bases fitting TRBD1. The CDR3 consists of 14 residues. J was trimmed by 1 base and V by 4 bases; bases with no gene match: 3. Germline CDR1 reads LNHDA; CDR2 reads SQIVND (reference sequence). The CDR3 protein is CASSRGDSNYGYTF. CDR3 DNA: TGTGCCAGTAGTAGAGGGGACAGTAACTATGGCTACACCTTC.

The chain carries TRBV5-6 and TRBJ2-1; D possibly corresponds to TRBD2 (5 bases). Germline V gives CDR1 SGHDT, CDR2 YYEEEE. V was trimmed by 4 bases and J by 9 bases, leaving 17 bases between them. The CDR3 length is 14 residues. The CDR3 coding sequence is TGTGCCAGCAGCCCTGGACTCCTACGGGGTGAGCAGTTCTTC. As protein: CASSPGLLRGEQFF.

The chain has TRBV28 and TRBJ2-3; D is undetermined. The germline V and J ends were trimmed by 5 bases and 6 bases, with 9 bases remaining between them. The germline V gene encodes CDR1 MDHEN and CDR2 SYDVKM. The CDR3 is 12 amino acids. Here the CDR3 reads CASSLNADTQYF. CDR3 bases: TGTGCCAGCAGTCTGAATGCGGATACGCAGTATTTT.

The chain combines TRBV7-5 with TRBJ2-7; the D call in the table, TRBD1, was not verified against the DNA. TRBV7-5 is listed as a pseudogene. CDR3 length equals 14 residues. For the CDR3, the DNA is TGTGTCAGAAGCCAACGGGGACAGGAGTACGAGCAGTACTTC. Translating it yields CVRSQRGQEYEQYF.

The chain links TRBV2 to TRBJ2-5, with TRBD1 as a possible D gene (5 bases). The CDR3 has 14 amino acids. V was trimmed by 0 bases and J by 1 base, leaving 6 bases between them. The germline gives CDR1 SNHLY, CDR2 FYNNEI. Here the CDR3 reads CASSEARAQETQYF. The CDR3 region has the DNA TGTGCCAGCAGTGAAGCCAGGGCCCAAGAGACCCAGTACTTC.

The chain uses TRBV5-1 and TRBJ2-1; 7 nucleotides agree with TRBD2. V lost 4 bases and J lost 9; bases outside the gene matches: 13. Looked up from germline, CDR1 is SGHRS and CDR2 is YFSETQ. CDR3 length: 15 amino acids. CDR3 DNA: TGCGCCAGCAGCGAAACGGGACGGGACTATCTTGAGCAGTTCTTC. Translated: CASSETGRDYLEQFF.

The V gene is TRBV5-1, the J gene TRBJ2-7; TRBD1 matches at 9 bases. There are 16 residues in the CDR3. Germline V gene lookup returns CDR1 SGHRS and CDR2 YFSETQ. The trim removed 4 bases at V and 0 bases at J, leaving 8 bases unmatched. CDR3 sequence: CASSGGQGEGSYEQYF. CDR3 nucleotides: TGCGCCAGCAGCGGGGGACAGGGAGAGGGCTCCTACGAGCAGTACTTC.

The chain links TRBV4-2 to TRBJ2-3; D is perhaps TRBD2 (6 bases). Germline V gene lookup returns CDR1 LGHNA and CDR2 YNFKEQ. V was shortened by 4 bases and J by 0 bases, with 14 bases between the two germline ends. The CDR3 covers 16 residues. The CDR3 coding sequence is TGTGCCAGCAGCCGCATTAGGGCGGGGAGCACAGATACGCAGTATTTT. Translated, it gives CASSRIRAGSTDTQYF.

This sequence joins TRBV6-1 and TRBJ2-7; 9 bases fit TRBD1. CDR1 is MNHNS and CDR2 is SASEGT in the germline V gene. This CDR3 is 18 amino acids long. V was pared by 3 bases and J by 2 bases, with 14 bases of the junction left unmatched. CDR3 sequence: CASSEWDREGPGTYEQYF. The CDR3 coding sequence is TGTGCCAGCAGTGAGTGGGACAGGGAAGGCCCCGGGACCTACGAGCAGTACTTC.

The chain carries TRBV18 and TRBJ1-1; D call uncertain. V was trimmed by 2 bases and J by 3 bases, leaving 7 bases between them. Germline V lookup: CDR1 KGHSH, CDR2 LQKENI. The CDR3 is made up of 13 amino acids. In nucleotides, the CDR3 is TGTGCCAGCTCACCAGGACTTCACACTGAAGCTTTCTTT. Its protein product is CASSPGLHTEAFF.

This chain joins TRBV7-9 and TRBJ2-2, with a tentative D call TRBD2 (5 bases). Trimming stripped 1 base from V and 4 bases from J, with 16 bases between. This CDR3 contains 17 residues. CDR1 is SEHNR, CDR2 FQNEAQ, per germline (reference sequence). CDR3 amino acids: CASSLEEWEWGTGELFF. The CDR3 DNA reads TGTGCCAGCAGCTTAGAGGAGTGGGAGTGGGGCACCGGGGAGCTGTTTTTT.

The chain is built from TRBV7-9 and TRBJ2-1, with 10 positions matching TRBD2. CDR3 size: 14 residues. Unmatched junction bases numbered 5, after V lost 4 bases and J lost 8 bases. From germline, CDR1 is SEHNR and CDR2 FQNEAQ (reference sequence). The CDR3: CASSSIAGGDEQFF. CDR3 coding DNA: TGTGCCAGCAGCTCAATAGCGGGGGGTGATGAGCAGTTCTTC.

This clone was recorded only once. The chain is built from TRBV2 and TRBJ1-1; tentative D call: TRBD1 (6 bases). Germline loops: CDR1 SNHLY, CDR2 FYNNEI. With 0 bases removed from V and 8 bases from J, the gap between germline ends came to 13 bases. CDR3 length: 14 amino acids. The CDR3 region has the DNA TGTGCCAGCAGTGAAGCGCGAACCGGGACAGAAGCTTTCTTT. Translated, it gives CASSEARTGTEAFF.

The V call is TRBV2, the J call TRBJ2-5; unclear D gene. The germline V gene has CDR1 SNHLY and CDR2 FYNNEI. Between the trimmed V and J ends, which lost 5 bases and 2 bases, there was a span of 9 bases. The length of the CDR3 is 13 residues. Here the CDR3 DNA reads TGTGCCAGCAGTTTAGTGATTCAAGAGACCCAGTACTTC. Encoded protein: CASSLVIQETQYF. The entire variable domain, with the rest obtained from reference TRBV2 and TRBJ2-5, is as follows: EPEVTQTPSHQVTQMGQEVILRCVPISNHLYFYWYRQILGQKVEFLVSFYNNEISEKSEIFDDQFSVERPDGSNFTLKIRSTKLEDSAMYFCASSLVIQETQYFGPGTRLLVL.

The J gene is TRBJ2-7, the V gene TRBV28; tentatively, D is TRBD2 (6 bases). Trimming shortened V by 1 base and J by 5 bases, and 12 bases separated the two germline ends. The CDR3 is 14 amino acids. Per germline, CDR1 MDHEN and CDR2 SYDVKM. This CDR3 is CASSLFAGKHEQYF. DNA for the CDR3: TGTGCCAGCAGTTTATTCGCGGGGAAACACGAGCAGTACTTC. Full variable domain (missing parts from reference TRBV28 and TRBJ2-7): DVKVTQSSRYLVKRTGEKVFLECVQDMDHENMFWYRQDPGLGLRLIYFSYDVKMKEKGDIPEGYSVSREKKERFSLILESASTNQTSMYLCASSLFAGKHEQYFGPGTRLTVT.

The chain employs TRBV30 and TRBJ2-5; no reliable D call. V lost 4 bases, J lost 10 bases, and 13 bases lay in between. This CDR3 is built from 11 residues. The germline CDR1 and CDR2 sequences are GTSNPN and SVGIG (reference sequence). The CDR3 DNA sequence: TGTGCCTGGATTACCCATAAGAGCCAGTACTTC. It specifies CAWITHKSQYF.

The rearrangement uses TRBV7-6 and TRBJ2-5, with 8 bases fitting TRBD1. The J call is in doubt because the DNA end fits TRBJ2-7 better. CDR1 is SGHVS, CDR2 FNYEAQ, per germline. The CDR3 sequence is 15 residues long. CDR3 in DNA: TGTGCCAGCAGCCCTTATGGACAGGGCACCTACGAGCAGTACTTC. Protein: CASSPYGQGTYEQYF.

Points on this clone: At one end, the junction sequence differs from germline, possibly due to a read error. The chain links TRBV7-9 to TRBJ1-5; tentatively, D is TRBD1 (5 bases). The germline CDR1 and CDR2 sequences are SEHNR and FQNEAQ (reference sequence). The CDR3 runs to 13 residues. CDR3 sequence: CSSSLDGAQPQHF. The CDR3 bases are TGTTCCAGCAGCTTAGATGGGGCTCAGCCCCAGCATTTT.

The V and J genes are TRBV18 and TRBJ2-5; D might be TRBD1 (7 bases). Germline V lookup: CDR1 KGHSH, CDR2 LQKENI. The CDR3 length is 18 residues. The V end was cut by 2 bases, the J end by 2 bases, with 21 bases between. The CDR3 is CASSPIEGAGGKQETQYF. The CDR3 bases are TGTGCCAGCTCACCAATTGAGGGGGCCGGAGGGAAACAAGAGACCCAGTACTTC.

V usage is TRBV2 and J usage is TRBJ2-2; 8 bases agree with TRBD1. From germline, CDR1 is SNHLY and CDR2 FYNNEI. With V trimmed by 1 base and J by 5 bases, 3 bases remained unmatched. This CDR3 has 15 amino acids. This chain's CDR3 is CASSEGRGRTGELFF. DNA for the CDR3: TGTGCCAGCAGTGAAGGCAGGGGGCGGACCGGGGAGCTGTTTTTT.